The present T cell receptor beta chain was sequenced within a study of blood T cell repertoires in COVID-19. About the research overall: Sites in the United States, Italy and Spain provided acute and convalescent COVID-19 samples. Sources were T cells, B-cell-depleted T cells, or PBMCs; the material itself was cDNA or gDNA.

Per the germline V gene, CDR1 is SNHLY and CDR2 is FYNNEI. V lost 6 bases, J lost 6 bases, and 7 bases stayed unmatched. This CDR3 region has 15 residues. Original handling: Estimated nucleated cell counts came from reference gene primer amplification. The data were produced by immunoSEQ multiplex PCR, yet TCRdb's version contains in-frame clones alone and is incomplete. V and J calls and clone size are those listed in that table; D and trimming were worked out from the DNA. In the table there are 150,000 to 200,000 clones, approximately 79% of which are singletons. V gene TRBV2 combines with J gene TRBJ2-7; 14 bases are shared with TRBD2. Sequencing was done on a sample of peripheral blood. The sequence derives from an elderly woman with acute or convalescent COVID-19. For the CDR3, the DNA is TGTGCCAGCAGAGCCGGGACTAGCGGGAGTTCCGAGCAGTACTTC. Translated, it gives CASRAGTSGSSEQYF.